This T cell receptor beta chain was documented in a study of cytomegalovirus exposure and HLA in healthy donors (dated by TCRdb to about 2017). About the full investigation: In an earlier analysis of approximately 500 of the donors, 276 Gb of sequence data and roughly 100 million unique TCR beta sequences from 180 million or so T cells were reported. On average, over 200,000 unique TCR beta nucleotide sequences were sequenced per donor among more than 350 genotyped donors of the cohort, with around 19% of those sequences being non-productive. The aim of the study was to test whether cataloging public T cell receptors could identify signatures of past pathogen exposure. The study profiled the T cell repertoires of some 610 subjects by immunosequencing and related them to cytomegalovirus serostatus. To predict cytomegalovirus infection status, the study combined high-throughput TCR immunosequencing, statistical association of individual TCRs with disease status, and machine learning. An earlier analysis of some 500 of the donors used high-throughput TCR beta sequencing to judge whether each TCR beta V gene segment behaved as functional or pseudogenic. Among the roughly 400 genotyped donors, around 79% belonged to the genetic ancestry cluster associated with self-reported Caucasian donors. Alongside the repertoire data, information on donor age, sex, ethnicity and CMV serostatus was compiled. HLA typing included class I and class II loci at four-digit resolution. Because of strong linkage in the cohort, roughly five DR-DQ haplotypes were treated as single units for association and clustering. Genome-wide SNP genotypes for about 65% of the 666 donors were used in a later genetic analysis, which treated that subset as a discovery cohort. Roughly 300 gigabases of sequencing data and 75 million to 85 million unique TCR sequences made up an early release that covered about 640 HLA-typed donors. In the later analysis, no new phenotypic data were used to find candidate immune exposures; instead, reliance was placed on TCR beta sequences and their occurrence across donors. In a later analysis, previously published TCR beta repertoires from 550 to 700 donors were re-analyzed and high-resolution HLA genotyping was added so that TCR occurrence patterns could be studied. All discovery cohort repertoires had been generated using a single sequencing platform. The number of donors typed differed by locus, with about 629-640 for A, B, C, DRB1 and DQB1, 522 for DQA1, some 570 for DPA1, and under 490 for DPB1. In addition to the first cohort of 666 subjects, a separate validation cohort of under 150 different subjects was used. Paper-wide results and their limitations: A group of highly shared sequence variants was considered likely to be a technical artifact of the sequencing pipeline. In a later analysis, about 17,000 TCR beta sequences were associated with specific HLA alleles at a false discovery rate of 0.05. A later analysis found that HLA-associated TCR beta chains were more clonally expanded and had lower generation probabilities than equally common non-associated chains. A further reported finding was that TCR beta sequences accurately predicted the HLA-A and HLA-B alleles for most subjects in the first cohort. Immune exposure information for the cohort was limited to CMV serostatus. Assigning TCR associations to individual alleles was difficult when HLA alleles, especially DR and DQ, strongly co-occurred. The study listed 150 to 200 TCR beta chains as associated with cytomegalovirus. In both the original and validation cohorts, the classifier was reported to diagnose cytomegalovirus status with high specificity and sensitivity. Some IMGT-functional V segments, including TRBV6-2 and TRBV6-3, could not be told apart with the 87-base-pair reads, so those segments were excluded. A later analysis found that most CMV-associated TCR beta chains appeared HLA-restricted, with HLA associations seemingly driven largely by CMV exposure. Correlated functional status among segregating V segments might be attributable to linkage disequilibrium, but an unknown experimental factor could not be ruled out. Most TCR sequences were seen in very few donors, while some public TCRs were found in many individuals. About 15 rarely observed V segments, including chromosome 9 orphons, were excluded from the earlier analysis of several hundred of the donors because counts were too low. Because some donors lacked HLA typing at each locus, the association tests relied only on the typed subset. The cohort was sequenced for TCR beta chains only, and without alpha or paired-chain data the features that could be detected were limited. The authors suggested that the approach could potentially be extended to other disease states and immunological phenotypes. In vitro tests confirmed that a few of the cytomegalovirus-associated TCR beta chains recognize cytomegalovirus antigens. V-gene and J-gene trimming of TCR beta chains was associated with a missense DCLRE1C variant in a later genetic analysis, and the association was replicated in an independent cohort. A later analysis reported that several top co-occurrence clusters appeared linked to parvovirus B19, influenza, CMV and Epstein-Barr virus. Sequencing depth was assumed to be roughly uniform across donors in the presence/absence analyses, though that assumption may not hold. Compared with the 666-donor mean, donors in an Asian-associated ancestry cluster had fewer N-insertions in productive TCRs, according to a later genetic analysis. According to a later analysis, TCR association rates differed among HLA loci, with DRB1 alleles showing the most associated TCRs and HLA-C alleles showing the fewest. Broadly in line with IMGT annotations, most TCR beta V segments showed up in productive rearrangements about 90% or about 30% of the time in an earlier analysis of about 500 of the donors.

In total, fewer than 750 healthy bone marrow donors made up the cohort. All cohort members were sampled while nominally healthy, although unrecorded immune exposures were likely present. The donor tested CMV seronegative, placing the donor among the 350 to 400 seronegative members of the cohort. Every donor gave a peripheral blood sample, and the peripheral blood mononuclear cells from that sample were used for TCR beta sequencing. Genomic DNA was extracted from the blood cell samples with the Qiagen DNeasy Blood Extraction Kit. About this clone: The target of this receptor is not known.

The junction carries 24 bases between V and J, which are trimmed by 0 bases and 12 bases respectively. CDR1 and CDR2, looked up from the germline V gene (reference sequence), are LNHNV and YYDKDF. There are 16 amino acids in the CDR3, from cysteine to phenylalanine inclusive. The sequence is cut down to CDR3 DNA, 48 bases in frame from base 1. Libraries were constructed by the immunoSEQ multiplex PCR assay. For the multiplex PCR, a mixture combining 60 forward primers for TCR Vbeta segments and 13 reverse primers for TCR Jbeta segments was used. The CDR3 region of rearranged TCR beta genes was amplified from genomic DNA by a multiplex PCR assay. The amplified TCR beta libraries were sequenced on the Illumina HiSeq System as 87-base-pair reads. The published analysis was carried out like this. A later analysis tallied tens of millions of unique TCR beta chains across the 610 or so repertoires, and 10 million to 11 million of those chains were shared by two or more donors. A nearest-neighbor algorithm error-corrected the raw reads and collapsed the reads into unique sequences, merging closely related sequences to remove PCR and sequencing errors. CDR3 sequences were aligned to IMGT reference sequences to assign V, D and J gene segments. For a sequence to be retained, at least a six-nucleotide match to both a V gene segment and a J gene segment was required. Rearrangements were called productive when the CDR3 lacked stop codons and stayed in frame with V and J; all others were non-productive. Following IMGT convention, CDR3 was defined as the stretch from the second conserved V-encoded cysteine to the conserved J-encoded phenylalanine. In an earlier analysis of roughly 610 of the donors, sequences lacking an unambiguous match to a single V gene segment were excluded. In an earlier analysis of almost 600 of the donors, a V segment was called functional when productive rearrangements were above 56.7%, and segregating when the standard deviation between donors exceeded 5%. A statistical classification framework was developed to diagnose cytomegalovirus status using the catalog of TCR beta chain sequences. V and J gene assignment, in a later analysis, came from comparing TCR nucleotide sequences with IMGT/GENE-DB human TR gene sequences. The TCRdist pipeline was used in a later analysis to assign CDR3 sequences and most-parsimonious VDJ recombination scenarios. In a later analysis, each TCR beta chain was defined by its CDR3 amino acid sequence together with its V-gene family, and reads without a unique V-gene family were excluded. In a later analysis, 450 to 600 highly shared, low-generation-probability nucleotide sequences were removed to address suspected cross-contamination and a sequencing artifact. In a later analysis, a clonal expansion index was calculated for each public chain from normalized within-repertoire ranks of inferred template counts. A later analysis computed generation probabilities with a VDJ recombination model fitted to out-of-frame rearrangements, and checked the results against IGoR. In a later analysis, hypergeometric tests were used to score TCR-TCR, TCR-HLA and TCR-CMV co-occurrence, with a repertoire-size bias correction applied to TCR pairs. False discovery rates were estimated in a later analysis by permuting HLA or CMV assignments 20 times. In a later analysis, co-occurring TCRs were grouped with DBSCAN, and TCRdist sequence similarity was added when clustering was performed within HLA-allele-positive subsets. Repertoires with fewer than 30,000 or more than 120,000 public chains were left out of co-occurrence clustering, as were five repertoires with anomalous nucleotide sharing. Sourced from immuneACCESS, this table was stored by TCRdb with only in-frame sequences that have V and J called. A share of the clones is absent; for the studies checked, an unresolved V gene accounts for under half, and the remainder has no known explanation. V and J calls and clone size are those listed in that table; D and trimming were worked out from the DNA. The table held for this sample gives 130,000 to 150,000 clones. Jointly, the top ten make up 2% to 3% of the sample.

The receptor was isolated from a man between 35 and 55 years old in good health and CMV-seronegative. The source material was PBMCs. The rearrangement joined TRBV15 to TRBJ2-7; matching of 5 bases hints at TRBD1 as the D gene. The nucleotides read TGTGCCACCAGCAGAGATCTATTGCAGGGCGGTGGGGTCGCGTACTTC. The resulting protein is CATSRDLLQGGGVAYF.